Included here is one TCR beta chain sequence, with context. Its specificity is unknown. This sample's time point: week 23, last vaccination. The study gave 300 ug of mutant IDH1 20-mer peptide per vaccine dose, with topical imiquimod. This sample is drawn from a study of a mutant IDH1 vaccine in newly diagnosed glioma. About the study: Patients got their first vaccination 4-6 weeks after radiotherapy alone, or with temozolomide cycles. The sex distribution of treated patients was around 60% male and about 38% female, with a mean age of roughly 40 years.

Method: immunoSEQ multiplex PCR; TCRdb's copy keeps in-frame clones and lacks some. The table shows 60,000 or so clones, with roughly 81% occurring only once. The sample in question was PBMCs, obtained from a glioma patient whose treatment included an IDH1 peptide vaccine. This receptor was taken from a man in his thirties or forties with glioma.

The CDR3 nucleotides read TGTGCCAGCAGCTATAAAGCGGGGACAGGAACGGATACGCAGTATTTT. It yields the protein CASSYKAGTGTDTQYF. The chain joins TRBV7-9 to TRBJ2-3; D is perhaps TRBD1 (8 bases). CDR1 is SEHNR and CDR2 is FQNEAQ in the germline V gene (reference sequence). This CDR3 is 16 amino acids long. V lost 4 bases and J lost 6, with 20 bases in between.